One sample yielded the 25 T cell receptor beta chains listed below, sequenced in a study of blood T cell repertoires in COVID-19 (dated by TCRdb to the early 2020s). Libraries were built with the immunoSEQ multiplex PCR assay. Here the immuneACCESS table is served through TCRdb, limited to in-frame sequences with V and J called. Missing clones are a known gap in these copies; in checked studies unresolved V genes cover under half, and the rest lacks a known reason. The sample yields around 110,000 clones; 90% were counted once. Roughly 2% of the sample rests with the top ten. Sequenced: peripheral blood. The receptor source for this set is a human donor with active COVID-19. The donor label of this sample is uncertain.

The table lists this clone with a count of one. The chain carries TRBV7-6 and TRBJ2-1, with D tentatively TRBD2 (6 bases). The CDR3 totals 15 residues. Trimming stripped 3 bases from V and 4 bases from J, with 13 bases between. Germline V lookup: CDR1 SGHVS, CDR2 FNYEAQ. The CDR3 region is CASSFAAGGYNEQFF. CDR3 DNA: TGTGCCAGCAGCTTCGCGGCCGGGGGTTACAATGAGCAGTTCTTC.

V gene TRBV5-8 combines with J gene TRBJ2-4; 9 bases are a match to TRBD1. This CDR3 has 17 amino acids. CDR1 is SGHTS and CDR2 is YDEGEE in the germline V gene. V shed 4 bases, J shed 3 bases, and the junction held 11 bases outside the gene matches. In DNA form, the CDR3 reads TGTGCCAGCAGCCGAGGACAGGGGAACCTTAACAAAAACATTCAGTACTTC. Amino acid sequence: CASSRGQGNLNKNIQYF.

The chain joins TRBV6-5 to TRBJ1-5, with D perhaps matching TRBD1 (5 bases). The germline V gene has CDR1 MNHEY and CDR2 SVGAGI. The ends were cut back, 6 bases at V and 7 bases at J, with 16 bases in the middle. The CDR3 extends over 14 amino acids. The CDR3 DNA is TGTGCCAGCAGACCGAGGCCAGGGAAGCAGCCCCAGCATTTT. It codes for CASRPRPGKQPQHF.

The rearrangement uses TRBV4-3 and TRBJ1-6, with D unresolved. Per germline, CDR1 LGHNA and CDR2 YSLEER. There are 14 residues in the CDR3. Trimming stripped 2 bases from V and 7 bases from J, with 9 bases between. The CDR3 loop reads CASSQLLENSPLHF. Written as DNA, the CDR3 is TGCGCCAGCAGCCAATTGCTCGAGAATTCACCCCTCCACTTT.

This chain links TRBV30 with TRBJ1-2, with 9 bases lining up with TRBD1. Germline V gene lookup returns CDR1 GTSNPN and CDR2 SVGIG (reference sequence). The junction had 3 bases not matched to a gene; V was cut back by 3 bases and J by 4 bases. CDR3 length: 13 residues. The CDR3 DNA sequence: TGTGCCTGGAGGGGGACAGGGTCCTATGGCTACACCTTC. Amino acids: CAWRGTGSYGYTF.

This clone has only one observation. The chain is built from TRBV13 and TRBJ2-4; no reliable D call. Germline CDR1 PRHDT, CDR2 FYEKMQ (reference sequence). This CDR3 is built from 11 residues. Trimming took 3 bases from V and 9 from J, leaving 6 bases between them. The CDR3 sequence: CASSFMAIQYF. In DNA, the CDR3 is TGTGCCAGCAGCTTTATGGCCATTCAGTACTTC.

V is TRBV5-1 and J is TRBJ1-2; 8 bases are a match to TRBD1. The junction had 7 bases not matched to a gene; V was cut back by 4 bases and J by 5 bases. The CDR3 runs 14 residues. The germline gives CDR1 SGHRS, CDR2 YFSETQ. The CDR3 spells CASSEDRAGYGYTF. CDR3 nucleotide sequence: TGCGCCAGCAGCGAGGACAGGGCCGGGTATGGCTACACCTTC. The full variable domain, in which reference TRBV5-1 and TRBJ1-2 provide the parts outside the CDR3, is KAGVTQTPRYLIKTRGQQVTLSCSPISGHRSVSWYQQTPGQGLQFLFEYFSETQRNKGNFPGRFSGRQFSNSRSEMNVSTLELGDSALYLCASSEDRAGYGYTFGSGTRLTVV.

This rearrangement joins TRBV7-8 to TRBJ2-4; TRBD2 agrees at 8 bases. Germline V gene sequence: CDR1 SGHVS, CDR2 FQNEAQ. V was pared by 4 bases and J by 5 bases, with 13 bases of the junction left unmatched. CDR3 length equals 17 residues. CDR3 sequence reads: CASSSSSGSGGQNIQYF. The CDR3 bases are TGTGCCAGCAGCTCAAGTTCGGGGAGCGGGGGTCAAAACATTCAGTACTTC. The variable domain in full, with the rest retrieved from reference TRBV7-8 and TRBJ2-4, is GAGVSQSPRYKVAKRGQDVALRCDPISGHVSLFWYQQALGQGPEFLTYFQNEAQLDKSGLPSDRFFAERPEGSVSTLKIQRTQQEDSAVYLCASSSSSGSGGQNIQYFGAGTRLSVL.

The genes are TRBV10-1 and TRBJ1-1; D call uncertain. The CDR3 covers 20 residues. V gave up 6 bases and J gave up 4 bases, with 33 bases separating them. Germline V gene sequence: CDR1 WNHNN, CDR2 SYGVQD (reference sequence). The CDR3 is CASRKGLSVVGRPEGTEAFF. DNA for the CDR3: TGCGCCAGCAGGAAGGGTTTGTCCGTCGTTGGCAGGCCCGAGGGCACTGAAGCTTTCTTT.

V usage is TRBV30 and J usage is TRBJ1-2; 10 nucleotides align to TRBD1. V gave up 1 base and J gave up 2 bases; unmatched junction bases: 4. This CDR3 contains 15 residues. In germline, CDR1 is GTSNPN, CDR2 SVGIG (reference sequence). As DNA, the CDR3 is TGTGCCTGGAGTGCTCCGGGACAGGGGAACTATGGCTACACCTTC. It yields the protein CAWSAPGQGNYGYTF.

The V call is TRBV6-2 or TRBV6-3, the J call TRBJ1-5, with D possibly TRBD1 on 5 matching bases. The V end was cut by 5 bases, the J end by 1 base, with 9 bases between. Germline CDR1 and CDR2: MNHEY and SVGEGT. The CDR3 consists of 14 residues. The CDR3 DNA follows: TGTGCCAGCAGTAGGGGAAGGAGCAATCAGCCCCAGCATTTT. It translates to CASSRGRSNQPQHF.

The V call is TRBV3-1 (or the pseudogene TRBV3-2), the J call TRBJ2-1, with D perhaps TRBD1 (6 bases). V dropped 0 bases and J dropped 13 bases, with 16 bases sitting between them. The CDR3 spans 14 residues. From germline, CDR1 is LGHDT and CDR2 YNNKEL (reference sequence). CDR3 DNA sequence: TGTGCCAGCAGCCAAGACAGGGGCTGGTTTCAACAGTTCTTC. Encoded protein: CASSQDRGWFQQFF.

The chain couples TRBV6-1 to TRBJ2-1; a weak D match, TRBD2 (6 bases). Germline loops: CDR1 MNHNS, CDR2 SASEGT. With 3 bases removed from V and 0 bases from J, the gap between germline ends came to 9 bases. The CDR3 runs to 15 residues. CDR3: CASSDKGGSYNEQFF. The DNA of the CDR3 is TGTGCCAGCAGTGACAAGGGAGGCTCCTACAATGAGCAGTTCTTC.

The V gene is TRBV9, the J gene TRBJ2-1; tentative D call: TRBD1 (6 bases). Germline V gives CDR1 SGDLS, CDR2 YYNGEE. The CDR3 has 15 residues. V gave up 4 bases and J gave up 4 bases, with 15 bases separating them. The CDR3 region is CASSPGTNPYNEQFF. CDR3 DNA sequence: TGTGCCAGCAGCCCCGGGACAAACCCTTACAATGAGCAGTTCTTC.

This chain links TRBV5-1 with TRBJ2-1; 9 bases agree with TRBD1. Germline loops: CDR1 SGHRS, CDR2 YFSETQ. Trimming removed 4 bases from V and 1 base from J; junction bases left unmatched: 6. The CDR3 contains 16 residues. CDR3 DNA sequence: TGCGCCAGCAGCCGCAGGACAGGGGAGTCCTACAATGAGCAGTTCTTC. It codes for CASSRRTGESYNEQFF.

The V gene is TRBV9, the J gene TRBJ2-3, with a possible D match to TRBD1 (5 bases). Germline lookup yields CDR1 SGDLS and CDR2 YYNGEE. This CDR3 is 16 amino acids long. The V end was cut by 0 bases, the J end by 9 bases, with 20 bases between. The CDR3 spells CASSVDPPPVSGTQYF. Written as DNA, the CDR3 is TGTGCCAGCAGCGTAGATCCCCCCCCCGTTTCAGGGACGCAGTATTTT. The full variable domain, with the rest looked up from reference TRBV9 and TRBJ2-3, is DSGVTQTPKHLITATGQRVTLRCSPRSGDLSVYWYQQSLDQGLQFLIQYYNGEERAKGNILERFSAQQFPDLHSELNLSSLELGDSALYFCASSVDPPPVSGTQYFGPGTRLTVL.

V is TRBV12-3 or TRBV12-4 and J is TRBJ2-1; D is undetermined. Trimming pared 3 bases from V and 7 bases from J, leaving 7 bases between. CDR3 length: 12 residues. The CDR3 DNA reads TGTGCCAGCAGTTTGGGCGAGAATGAGCAGTTCTTC. Amino acids: CASSLGENEQFF.

This sequence joins TRBV20-1 and TRBJ2-4; D might be TRBD2 (6 bases). V lost 3 bases, J lost 0 bases, and 12 bases lay in between. This CDR3 comprises 15 residues. Germline-derived CDR1 and CDR2 are DFQATT and SNEGSKA (reference sequence). CDR3 bases: TGCAGTGCTAGTATGCGCGGGGTAGCCAAAAACATTCAGTACTTC. It translates to CSASMRGVAKNIQYF.

This clone is a singleton in its sample. The chain combines TRBV6-5 with TRBJ2-2, with a tentative D call TRBD1 (5 bases). Trimming shortened V by 0 bases and J by 6 bases, and 11 bases separated the two germline ends. There are 15 residues in the CDR3. CDR1 is MNHEY, CDR2 SVGAGI, per germline. CDR3 amino acids: CASSYSGDLAGELFF. The CDR3 DNA is TGTGCCAGCAGTTACTCAGGGGATCTAGCCGGGGAGCTGTTTTTT.

The chain employs TRBV7-3 and TRBJ1-2; D call uncertain. CDR3 size: 13 residues. V was clipped by 5 bases and J by 2 bases, with 9 bases between them. Germline V lookup: CDR1 SGHTA, CDR2 FQGTGA. CDR3 sequence reads: CASSLQLNYGYTF. CDR3 DNA sequence: TGTGCCAGCAGCCTACAGCTCAACTATGGCTACACCTTC. Full variable domain (outside the CDR3, taken from reference TRBV7-3 and TRBJ1-2): GAGVSQTPSNKVTEKGKYVELRCDPISGHTALYWYRQSLGQGPEFLIYFQGTGAADDSGLPNDRFFAVRPEGSVSTLKIQRTERGDSAVYLCASSLQLNYGYTFGSGTRLTVV.

The chain recombines TRBV6-5 with TRBJ1-6; D is unclear. Between the trimmed V and J ends, which lost 4 bases and 7 bases, there was a span of 8 bases. This CDR3 has 13 amino acids. From germline, CDR1 is MNHEY and CDR2 SVGAGI. The CDR3 DNA reads as TGTGCCAGCAGTTCCCACGGGAATTCACCCCTCCACTTT. The encoded protein is CASSSHGNSPLHF.

The chain links TRBV6-6 to TRBJ1-6; maybe TRBD1 (6 bases). Germline lookup yields CDR1 MNHNY and CDR2 SVGAGI (reference sequence). The length of the CDR3 is 17 residues. V was cut by 5 bases and J by 0 bases, with 14 bases left in between. The CDR3 sequence: CASSPQGGSSYNSPLHF. The CDR3 DNA reads TGTGCCAGCAGTCCACAGGGCGGAAGCTCCTATAATTCACCCCTCCACTTT.

V usage is TRBV9 and J usage is TRBJ1-1, with D hard to call. Germline V lookup: CDR1 SGDLS, CDR2 YYNGEE. Trimming stripped 2 bases from V and 4 bases from J, with 6 bases between. The CDR3 consists of 12 residues. The CDR3 reads CASSVGGTEAFF. DNA of the CDR3: TGTGCCAGCAGCGTTGGAGGCACTGAAGCTTTCTTT.

This sequence joins TRBV7-9 and TRBJ2-1; D not resolved. This CDR3 is 15 amino acids long. CDR1 and CDR2 from the germline V gene are SEHNR and FQNEAQ (reference sequence). Trimming removed 4 bases from V and 3 bases from J, with 13 bases in between. The CDR3 loop reads CASSSSLENYNEQFF. CDR3 in DNA: TGTGCCAGCAGCTCCAGCCTAGAAAACTACAATGAGCAGTTCTTC.

Here the CDR3 reads CASLVTGYQETQYF. The CDR3 DNA reads as TGTGCCAGCCTCGTAACAGGGTATCAAGAGACCCAGTACTTC. The gene calls are TRBV7-8 and TRBJ2-5, with D tentatively TRBD1 (6 bases). CDR3 size: 14 residues. The germline V and J ends were trimmed by 8 bases and 2 bases, with 15 bases remaining between them. Germline V CDR1 and CDR2: SGHVS, FQNEAQ.